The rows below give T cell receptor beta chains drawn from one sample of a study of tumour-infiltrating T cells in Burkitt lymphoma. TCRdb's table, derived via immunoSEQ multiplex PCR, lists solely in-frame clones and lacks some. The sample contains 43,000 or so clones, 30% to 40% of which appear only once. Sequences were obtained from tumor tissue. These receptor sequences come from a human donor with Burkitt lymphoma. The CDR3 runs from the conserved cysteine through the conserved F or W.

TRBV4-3	CASTSGTTEETQYF
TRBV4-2	CASSQEYGTGGYTF
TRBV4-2	CASSQPLQNNSPLHF
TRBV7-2	CASSLGLAGREQYF
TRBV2	CASSGAGHNEQFF
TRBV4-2	CASSQGLASSYNEQFF
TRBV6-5	CASSYSQGSYEQYF
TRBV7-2	CASSPQGQHTQYF
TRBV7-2	CASSLGDWRQETQYF
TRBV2	CASSEYGWGDTEAFF
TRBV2	CASTINPETQYF
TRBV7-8	CASSVTSGGYNEQFF
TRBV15	CATSWTENTGELFF
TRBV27	CASSGGGPSDTQYF
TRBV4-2	CASSQGAWGNQPQHF
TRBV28	CASSLTGTAQVHEQYF
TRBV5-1	CASSLGGHPSYGYTF
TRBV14	CASSLRTGTTDTQYF
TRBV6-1	CASSALREQYF
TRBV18	CASSPPWAGSMNTGELFF
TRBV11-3	CASSPPGGHDTGELFF
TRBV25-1	CASSEVGAPQPQHF
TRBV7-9	CASSPTGVGYGYTF
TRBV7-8	CASSLGVTNEKLFF